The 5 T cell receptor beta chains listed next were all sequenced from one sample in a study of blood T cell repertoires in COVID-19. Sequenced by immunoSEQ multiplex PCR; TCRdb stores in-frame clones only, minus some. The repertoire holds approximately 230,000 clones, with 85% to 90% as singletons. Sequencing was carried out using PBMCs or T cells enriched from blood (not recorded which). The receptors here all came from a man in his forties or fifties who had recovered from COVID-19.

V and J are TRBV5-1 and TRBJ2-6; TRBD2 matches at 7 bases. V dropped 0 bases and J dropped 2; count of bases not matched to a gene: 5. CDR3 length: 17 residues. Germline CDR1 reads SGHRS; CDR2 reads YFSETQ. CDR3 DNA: TGCGCCAGCAGCTTGGTGGGAGGGCCGGCTGGGGCCAACGTCCTGACTTTC. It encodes CASSLVGGPAGANVLTF.

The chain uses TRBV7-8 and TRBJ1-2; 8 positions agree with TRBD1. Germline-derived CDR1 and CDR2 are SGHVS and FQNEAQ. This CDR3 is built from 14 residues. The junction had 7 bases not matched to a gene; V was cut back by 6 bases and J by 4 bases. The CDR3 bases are TGTGCCAGCAGTCCATTCGGGACAGGCTATGGCTACACCTTC. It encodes CASSPFGTGYGYTF.

The CDR3 here is CASSLGGGAMHRDNEQFF. The CDR3 DNA reads TGTGCCAGCAGCTTAGGGGGCGGGGCCATGCATAGGGACAATGAGCAGTTCTTC. The chain employs TRBV7-8 and TRBJ2-1; TRBD2 might be the D (6 bases). The CDR3 sequence is 18 residues long. Trimming stripped 1 base from V and 5 bases from J, with 21 bases between. CDR1 and CDR2 (germline): SGHVS, FQNEAQ.

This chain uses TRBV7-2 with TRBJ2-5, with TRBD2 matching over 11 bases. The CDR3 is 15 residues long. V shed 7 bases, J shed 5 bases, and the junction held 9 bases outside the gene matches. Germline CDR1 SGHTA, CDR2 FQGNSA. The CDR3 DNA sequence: TGTGCCAGCACCCCGGGACTAGCGGACCGGGAGACCCAGTACTTC. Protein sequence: CASTPGLADRETQYF.

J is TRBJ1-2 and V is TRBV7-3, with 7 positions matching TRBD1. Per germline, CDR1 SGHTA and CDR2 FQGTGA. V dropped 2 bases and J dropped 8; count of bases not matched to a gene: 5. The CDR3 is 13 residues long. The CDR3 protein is CASSLPQGDGYTF. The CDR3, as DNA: TGTGCCAGCAGCTTACCGCAGGGGGACGGCTACACCTTC.